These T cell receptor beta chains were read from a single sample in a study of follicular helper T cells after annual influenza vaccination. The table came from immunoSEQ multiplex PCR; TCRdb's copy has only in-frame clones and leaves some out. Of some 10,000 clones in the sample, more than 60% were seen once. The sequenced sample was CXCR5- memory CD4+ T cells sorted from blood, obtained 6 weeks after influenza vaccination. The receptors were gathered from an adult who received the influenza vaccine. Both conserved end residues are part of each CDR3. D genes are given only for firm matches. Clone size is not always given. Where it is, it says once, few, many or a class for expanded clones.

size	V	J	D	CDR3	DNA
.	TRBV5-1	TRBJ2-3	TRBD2	CASSLLAGGRTDTQYF	TGCGCCAGCAGCTTACTAGCGGGGGGCCGCACAGATACGCAGTATTTT
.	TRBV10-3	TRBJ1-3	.	CAISDLGQGNTIYF	TGTGCCATCAGTGACCTCGGACAGGGAAACACCATATATTTT
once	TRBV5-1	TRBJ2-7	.	CASSLNLGGYEQYF	TGCGCCAGCAGCTTGAACTTAGGGGGCTACGAGCAGTACTTC
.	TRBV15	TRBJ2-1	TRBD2	CATSIPAGGKNEQFF	TGTGCCACCAGCATCCCAGCGGGGGGGAAAAATGAGCAGTTCTTC
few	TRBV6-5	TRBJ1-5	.	CASSYSGDAGQPQHF	TGTGCCAGCAGTTACTCAGGGGATGCTGGCCAGCCCCAGCATTTT
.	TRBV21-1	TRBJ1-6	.	CASSKHRGDSPLHF	TGTGCCAGCAGCAAACACAGGGGCGATTCACCCCTCCACTTT
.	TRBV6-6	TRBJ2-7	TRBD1	CASSHRNRGSSDEQYF	TGTGCCAGCAGTCACCGGAACAGGGGATCATCCGACGAGCAGTACTTC
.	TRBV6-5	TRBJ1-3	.	CASSYSMGAGGNTIYF	TGTGCCAGCAGTTACTCGATGGGTGCGGGGGGAAACACCATATATTTT
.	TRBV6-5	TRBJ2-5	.	CASSYSGTGLQETQYF	TGTGCCAGCAGTTACTCCGGGACGGGACTCCAAGAGACCCAGTACTTC
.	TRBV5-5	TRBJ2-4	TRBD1	CASSSVGQGANIQYF	TGTGCCAGCAGCTCCGTCGGACAGGGGGCAAACATTCAGTACTTC
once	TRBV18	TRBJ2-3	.	CASSPRAQSTDTQYF	TGTGCCAGCTCACCCCGGGCGCAGAGCACAGATACGCAGTATTTT
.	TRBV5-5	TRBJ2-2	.	CASSSIGSGELFF	TGTGCCAGCAGCTCTATTGGCTCCGGGGAGCTGTTTTTT
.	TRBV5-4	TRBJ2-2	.	CASRQDADTGELFF	TGTGCCAGCAGACAAGACGCGGACACCGGGGAGCTGTTTTTT
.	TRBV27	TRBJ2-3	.	CASRPMGGPGSDTQYF	TGTGCCAGCAGGCCTATGGGCGGGCCCGGGTCAGATACGCAGTATTTT
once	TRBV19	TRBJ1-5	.	CASSIGGNSNQPQHF	TGTGCCAGTAGTATCGGGGGCAATAGCAATCAGCCCCAGCATTTT
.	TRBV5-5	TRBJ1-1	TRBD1	CASSPEGAMNTEAFF	TGTGCCAGCAGTCCCGAGGGGGCGATGAACACTGAAGCTTTCTTT
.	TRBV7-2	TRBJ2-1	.	CASSPRAGGAGVNEQFF	TGTGCCAGCAGCCCCCGAGCGGGCGGGGCCGGTGTGAATGAGCAGTTCTTC
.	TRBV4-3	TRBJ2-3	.	CASSQDRTPNTQYF	TGCGCCAGCAGCCAAGATAGGACTCCCAATACGCAGTATTTT
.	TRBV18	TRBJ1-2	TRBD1	CASSRDRVVYGYTF	TGTGCCAGCTCAAGGGACAGGGTGGTCTATGGCTACACCTTC
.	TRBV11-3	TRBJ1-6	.	CASSPGSGSNSPPHF	TGTGCCAGCAGCCCAGGGTCGGGGTCAAATTCACCCCCCCACTTT
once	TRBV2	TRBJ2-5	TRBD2	CAYGRGETQYF	TGTGCCTATGGGAGGGGAGAGACCCAGTACTTC
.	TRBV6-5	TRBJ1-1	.	CASSNRVRMPAFF	TGTGCCAGCAGCAACAGGGTTAGGATGCCGGCTTTCTTT
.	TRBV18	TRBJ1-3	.	CASSGASGNTIYF	TGTGCCAGCTCAGGGGCATCTGGAAACACCATATATTTT
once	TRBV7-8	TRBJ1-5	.	CASSQLSLSIQPQHF	TGTGCCAGCAGCCAACTAAGCCTCTCGATCCAGCCCCAGCATTTT
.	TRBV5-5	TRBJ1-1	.	CASSSRYGDTEAFF	TGTGCCAGCAGCTCAAGATACGGGGACACTGAAGCTTTCTTT
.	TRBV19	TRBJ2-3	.	CASRDEGGTDTQYF	TGTGCCAGTAGGGACGAGGGCGGCACAGATACGCAGTATTTT
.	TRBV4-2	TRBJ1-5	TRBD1	CASSPKMGQGALQPQHF	TGTGCCAGCAGCCCGAAGATGGGACAGGGGGCTCTGCAGCCCCAGCATTTT